This T cell receptor (beta chain) was observed in a study of T cells in Graves' hyperthyroidism and ophthalmopathy. Study as a whole: Peripheral blood samples were taken at initial diagnosis, prior to any treatment.

Comments on this clonotype: The antigen is not known.

There were TCR beta CDR3 regions amplified from RNA transcripts. The HTBI primer set served for first-round RT-PCR of the TCR CDR3. Via MiXCR, TCRdb re-called the multiplex PCR reads, giving one row per CDR3 protein. The table shows about half a million distinct CDR3 sequences, with about 20% occurring only once. Findings and limits, study-wide: Separating ophthalmopathy from stable hyperthyroidism was achieved by a 13 V-J model.

Patients showing uncontrolled infection, other autoimmune disease, pregnancy or lactation were ineligible. Clinicians diagnosed patients from clinical symptoms, serum thyroxine and TRAb, thyroid ultrasound and orbital computed tomography. Specimen: blood. This sequence was found in a man aged 35 to 55 with Graves' ophthalmopathy.

The CDR3 DNA is TGTGCCAGCAGCTTATATAGCGGGGGGTGGGTAGATACGCAGTATTTT. Amino acids: CASSLYSGGWVDTQYF. The J gene is TRBJ2-3, the V gene TRBV7-8; 10 nucleotides match TRBD2. In germline, CDR1 is SGHVS, CDR2 FQNEAQ. The CDR3 contains 16 residues. Germline trimming cut 2 bases from V and 5 bases from J; bases unmatched to any gene: 7. Supplemented by reference TRBV7-8 and TRBJ2-3, the full variable domain reads GAGVSQSPRYKVAKRGQDVALRCDPISGHVSLFWYQQALGQGPEFLTYFQNEAQLDKSGLPSDRFFAERPEGSVSTLKIQRTQQEDSAVYLCASSLYSGGWVDTQYFGPGTRLTVL.